One T cell receptor beta chain is described in this entry. Its antigen specificity is not known. There are no base qualities to consult, and no much larger clone falls within one base. V sheds 1 base and J sheds 1 base, leaving 10 bases between their ends. CDR1 is given as MDHEN and CDR2 as SYDVKM, both from the germline V gene. The CDR3 measures 15 amino acids from cysteine to phenylalanine. Kept here is only the CDR3 DNA, which spans 45 bases and is read in frame from base 1. Enrolling through a virtual design, the prospective study's participants ranged in age from roughly 18 to 100 years and lived across about two dozen United States geographic areas. In the prospective study, participants were assigned to cohorts based on the clinical history participants reported in a screening survey and a study questionnaire. Exposed participants had been in contact with someone with a PCR-confirmed or clinician-diagnosed COVID-19 case within 2 weeks of study entry. Each participant in the prospective study had whole blood, serum and a nasopharyngeal or oropharyngeal swab collected by mobile phlebotomists. Participants in the prospective study had the option to provide additional blood draws and questionnaires over an approximately 2-month period. Before DNA extraction, prospective study blood samples were shipped either frozen or at room temperature.

The data belong to a study of blood T cell repertoires in COVID-19 (dated by TCRdb to the early 2020s). About the full investigation: The collaborator samples originated in the United States, Italy and Spain and spanned the acute and convalescent phases of COVID-19. The prospective study material was composed of cDNA or gDNA derived from T cells, B-cell-depleted T cells, or PBMCs. The repertoires were released in a freely available public database intended as a resource for research on the immune response to SARS-CoV-2. Samples were obtained from the ongoing ImmuneRACE study (first 160 participants) and from over a thousand subjects provided by 6 global collaborators. A de-identified subject ID, COVID-19 status, age in years and sex were almost always included in the sample metadata. The dataset comprised deeply sampled blood TCRbeta repertoires from subjects exposed to, actively infected with, or recovered from COVID-19. Where HLA class I and class II types were available, the types were taken from metadata supplied by the sample provider, not from assay-based typing. Findings and caveats that apply to the study as a whole: Clinical and demographic metadata were provided uncurated, with the amount varying by source and participant.

TCRbeta CDR3 regions were amplified from genomic DNA using the immunoSEQ Assay, a bias-controlled multiplex PCR. From the authors' description of their analysis: The number of nucleated cells in each sample was estimated from the amplification of reference gene primers within the assay. To quantify the absolute abundance of each unique TCRbeta CDR3 rearrangement, sequence reads were collapsed and filtered. For each sample, productive Simpson clonality was calculated as the square root of Simpson's diversity index over productive rearrangements. The table comes from immuneACCESS by way of TCRdb, which keeps in-frame sequences with V and J called. Part of the clones is missing from these tables; in studies checked, under half for an unresolved V gene and the rest for unknown reasons. D and trimming were read from the DNA, whereas the V and J calls and clone size are those reported in that table. Here the sample has almost 350,000 clones; about 88% occur a single time. Approximately 0.93% of the sample is in the top ten clones.

The material sequenced was PBMCs or T cells enriched from blood (not recorded which). The chain employs TRBV28 and TRBJ1-1, and possibly TRBD1, on 5 matching bases. The TCR originated in a woman aged 25 to 39 who had been exposed to COVID-19. The CDR3 is CASSLYRGSNTEAFF. The sequence in DNA is TGTGCCAGCAGTTTATATCGGGGGTCGAACACTGAAGCTTTCTTT.